These 20 T cell receptor beta chains were sequenced from one sample in a study of T cells in localized non-small cell lung cancer. Assay used: immunoSEQ multiplex PCR; TCRdb lists only in-frame clones, some missing. The sample carries fewer than 40,000 clones, 85% to 90% recorded once. This specimen was peripheral blood, taken before any cancer treatment. The source of these receptors is a male donor at least 60 years old with stage III lung adenocarcinoma.

This chain joins TRBV6-1 and TRBJ1-2; perhaps TRBD1 as D (5 bases). CDR3 length equals 13 residues. The V end was cut by 5 bases, the J end by 3 bases, with 10 bases between. Germline CDR1 is MNHNS and CDR2 is SASEGT. Here the CDR3 DNA reads TGTGCCAGCAGTTGGGACCGGTACTATGGCTACACCTTC. Protein product: CASSWDRYYGYTF.

This clone has a single count. The chain has TRBV11-1 and TRBJ1-1; D not resolved. The CDR3 extends over 14 amino acids. With 1 base removed from V and 0 bases from J, the gap between germline ends came to 6 bases. Germline CDR1 is SGHAT and CDR2 is FQDESV (reference sequence). The CDR3 is CASSLEQMNTEAFF. The CDR3 DNA follows: TGTGCCAGCAGCTTAGAACAGATGAACACTGAAGCTTTCTTT.

The rearrangement joins TRBV19 to TRBJ2-3; D remains ambiguous. Germline values: CDR1 LNHDA, CDR2 SQIVND (reference sequence). Trimming took 5 bases from V and 6 from J, leaving 9 bases between them. The CDR3 is 12 amino acids. The CDR3 loop is CASSPTRDTQYF. The CDR3 nucleotides are TGTGCCAGTAGTCCCACCCGGGATACGCAGTATTTT.

This clone was recorded once. This rearrangement joins TRBV21-1 to TRBJ1-6. TRBV21-1 is given as a pseudogene. CDR3 size: 17 residues. The CDR3 protein is CARWTTGPARGASPLHF. The CDR3 DNA sequence: TGTGCCAGGTGGACGACAGGGCCTGCTCGGGGGGCGTCACCCCTCCACTTT.

This rearrangement joins TRBV27 to TRBJ1-4, with D possibly TRBD1 on 5 matching bases. The CDR3 runs to 15 residues. The germline CDR1 and CDR2 sequences are MNHEY and SMNVEV (reference sequence). The ends were cut back, 5 bases at V and 8 bases at J, with 18 bases in the middle. CDR3 sequence (DNA): TGTGCCAGCAGTCCCGGCAGGGTTTTCGGCGAAAAACTGTTTTTT. It translates to CASSPGRVFGEKLFF.

The rearrangement uses TRBV7-6 and TRBJ2-7, with TRBD2 matching 7 bases. The germline V gene has CDR1 SGHVS and CDR2 FNYEAQ. The trim removed 0 bases at V and 6 bases at J, leaving 8 bases unmatched. The CDR3 is 15 amino acids. Written as DNA, the CDR3 is TGTGCCAGCAGCTTAGCGCGGGCAGGCGGGAGCGAGCAGTACTTC. Translated: CASSLARAGGSEQYF.

The chain joins TRBV18 to TRBJ2-7; the D is unclear. CDR1 is KGHSH and CDR2 is LQKENI in the germline V gene. Trimming took 5 bases from V and 0 from J, leaving 11 bases between them. The CDR3 has 14 amino acids. CDR3: CASSGISSSYEQYF. The CDR3 coding sequence is TGTGCCAGCTCAGGAATATCTAGCTCCTACGAGCAGTACTTC.

V and J are TRBV7-8 and TRBJ1-2, with 10 bases aligning to TRBD1. CDR1 and CDR2 (germline): SGHVS, FQNEAQ. The trim removed 4 bases at V and 9 bases at J, leaving 14 bases unmatched. The CDR3 covers 16 residues. The CDR3 nucleotides read TGTGCCAGCAGCTCGACAGGGGGCAACCCCAGGTCTCGCTACACCTTC. Translation: CASSSTGGNPRSRYTF.

This sequence joins TRBV10-1 and TRBJ2-1; 12 bases map to TRBD2. This CDR3 is 16 amino acids long. Germline assignment: CDR1 WNHNN and CDR2 SYGVQD (reference sequence). With 3 bases clipped from V and 3 bases from J, the junction kept 3 bases outside the gene matches. The CDR3 is CASSDQTSGSYNEQFF. CDR3 nucleotides: TGCGCCAGCAGTGACCAGACTAGCGGGAGCTACAATGAGCAGTTCTTC.

The rearrangement uses TRBV5-8 and TRBJ2-4; D call uncertain. This CDR3 comprises 10 residues. With 2 bases removed from V and 8 bases from J, the gap between germline ends came to 2 bases. Germline CDR1 and CDR2: SGHTS and YDEGEE. CDR3: CASSLDIQYF. The DNA for the CDR3 is TGTGCCAGCAGCTTAGACATTCAGTACTTC.

This rearrangement joins TRBV4-1 to TRBJ2-1, with 9 bases that match TRBD2. This CDR3 is built from 19 residues. Germline CDR1 is MGHRA and CDR2 is YSYEKL. V shed 4 bases and J 3 bases; nucleotides not matched to a gene: 16. The CDR3 sequence: CASSPVYSGTSKNYNEQFF. CDR3 nucleotide sequence: TGCGCCAGCAGCCCCGTCTATTCCGGGACTAGCAAGAACTACAATGAGCAGTTCTTC.

The V call is TRBV27, the J call TRBJ2-7; 7 nucleotides match TRBD1. The CDR3 contains 13 residues. Germline V gene sequence: CDR1 MNHEY, CDR2 SMNVEV (reference sequence). V lost 9 bases and J lost 2; bases outside the gene matches: 7. The CDR3 DNA follows: TGTGCCAGTTCCCGGGACAGAGCCTACGAGCAGTACTTC. It specifies CASSRDRAYEQYF.

The chain employs TRBV9 and TRBJ2-7; TRBD1 aligns across 9 bases. Germline V gene lookup returns CDR1 SGDLS and CDR2 YYNGEE. The V segment lost 0 bases and the J segment 6 bases; nucleotides outside the gene matches: 7. The CDR3 extends over 15 amino acids. CDR3 amino acids: CASSVGVTGGGEQYF. The DNA of the CDR3 is TGTGCCAGCAGCGTAGGGGTTACAGGGGGCGGCGAGCAGTACTTC.

The V call is TRBV19, the J call TRBJ1-3; D perhaps matches TRBD1 (6 bases). Trimming took 6 bases from V and 10 from J, leaving 19 bases between them. The CDR3 runs 14 residues. Germline-derived CDR1 and CDR2 are LNHDA and SQIVND (reference sequence). CDR3 in DNA: TGTGCCAGTAGACGACAGGACGGGTCGGGAACCATATATTTT. Translated, it gives CASRRQDGSGTIYF.

J is TRBJ1-1 and V is TRBV20-1; D is undetermined. CDR1 and CDR2 (germline): DFQATT, SNEGSKA (reference sequence). This CDR3 is built from 11 residues. V was pared by 5 bases and J by 0 bases, with 4 bases between. The CDR3: CSAGLNTEAFF. The CDR3 DNA follows: TGCAGTGCTGGACTGAACACTGAAGCTTTCTTT.

The V call is TRBV7-8, the J call TRBJ1-2; TRBD1 matches at 8 bases. The V gene end was trimmed by 4 bases and the J gene end by 11 bases; junction bases not matched to a gene: 9. Germline CDR1 reads SGHVS; CDR2 reads FQNEAQ. The CDR3 is made up of 13 amino acids. The DNA for the CDR3 is TGTGCCAGCAGCTCGCGGCAGGGGGCGGTATACACCTTC. It specifies CASSSRQGAVYTF.

There are a few counts of this clone. This rearrangement joins TRBV7-2 to TRBJ2-1; D unclear. CDR3 size: 11 residues. Germline lookup yields CDR1 SGHTA and CDR2 FQGNSA. V lost 4 bases, J lost 7 bases, and 5 bases lay in between. CDR3: CASSSENEQFF. The CDR3 DNA is TGTGCCAGCAGCTCGGAGAATGAGCAGTTCTTC.

A single count supports this clone. The chain recombines TRBV5-6 with TRBJ2-7; weak D call: TRBD1 (5 bases). The CDR3 consists of 13 residues. Trimming pared 5 bases from V and 3 bases from J, leaving 12 bases between. The germline V gene has CDR1 SGHDT and CDR2 YYEEEE. CDR3 sequence (DNA): TGTGCCAGCAGTCGAGACAGTGTCTACGAGCAGTACTTC. Its translation: CASSRDSVYEQYF.

The chain employs TRBV11-3 and TRBJ2-1; tentative D call: TRBD1 (5 bases). Trimming took 2 bases from V and 5 from J, leaving 10 bases between them. Germline CDR1 and CDR2: SGHNT and YENEEA. This CDR3 is built from 14 residues. The CDR3 nucleotides read TGTGCCAGCAGCTTACCAGGGCTCAACAATGAGCAGTTCTTC. This gives the protein CASSLPGLNNEQFF.

This chain links TRBV7-2 with TRBJ2-1; 9 bases are shared with TRBD2. V dropped 5 bases and J dropped 9; count of bases not matched to a gene: 8. CDR1 and CDR2 (germline): SGHTA, FQGNSA. CDR3 length: 14 amino acids. In nucleotides, the CDR3 is TGTGCCAGCAGCCGCAGGGCGGGAGGGGCTGAGCAGTTCTTC. Encoded protein: CASSRRAGGAEQFF.